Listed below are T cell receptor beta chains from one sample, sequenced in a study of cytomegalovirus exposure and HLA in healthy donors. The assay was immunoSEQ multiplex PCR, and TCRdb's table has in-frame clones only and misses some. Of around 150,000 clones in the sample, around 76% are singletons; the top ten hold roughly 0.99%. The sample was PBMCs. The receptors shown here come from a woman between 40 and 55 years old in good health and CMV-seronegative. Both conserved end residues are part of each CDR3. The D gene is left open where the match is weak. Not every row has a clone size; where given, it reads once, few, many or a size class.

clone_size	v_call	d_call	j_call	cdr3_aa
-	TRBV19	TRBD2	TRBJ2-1	CASSILGGRDEQFF
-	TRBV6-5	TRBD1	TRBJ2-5	CASSRTGGFGETQYF
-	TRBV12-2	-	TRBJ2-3	CASRPQLAGDETDTQYF
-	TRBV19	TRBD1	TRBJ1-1	CASTRRDSLGAFF
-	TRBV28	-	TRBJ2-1	CASSIRGKQFF
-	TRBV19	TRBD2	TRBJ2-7	CASSYGGFYEQYF
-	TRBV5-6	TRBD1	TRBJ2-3	CASSWNRGGDTQYF
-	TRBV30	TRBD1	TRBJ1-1	CAWSWPPTGEVEAFF
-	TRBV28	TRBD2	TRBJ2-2	CASSPYEPRTSVEELFF
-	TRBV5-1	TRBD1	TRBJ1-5	CASSLDRADQPQHF
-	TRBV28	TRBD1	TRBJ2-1	CASSLPAGTGVDEQFF
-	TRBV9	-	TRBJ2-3	CASQTRQGTDTQYF
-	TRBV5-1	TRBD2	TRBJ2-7	CASSLVAGENEQYF
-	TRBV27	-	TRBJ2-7	CASSLSGTSYEQYF
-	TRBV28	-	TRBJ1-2	CASSLGSKGNGYTF
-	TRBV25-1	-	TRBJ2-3	CASRDRFADTQYF
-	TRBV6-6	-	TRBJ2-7	CASSYSGGEPSYEQYF
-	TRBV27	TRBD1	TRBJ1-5	CASSDRGRLLNQPQHF
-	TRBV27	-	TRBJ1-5	CASSPLVGSNNQPQHF
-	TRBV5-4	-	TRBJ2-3	CASSLAGLALTDTQYF
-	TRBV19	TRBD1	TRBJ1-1	CASSMSRGQGSTEAFF
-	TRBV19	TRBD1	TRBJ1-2	CASRTGQSEAGYTF
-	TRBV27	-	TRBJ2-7	CASSLIVGAYEQYF
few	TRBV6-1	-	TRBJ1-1	CASSEAQRNTEAFF
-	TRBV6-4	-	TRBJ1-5	CASSPDRPQPQHF
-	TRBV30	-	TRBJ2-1	CAWSAGSGTYNEQFF
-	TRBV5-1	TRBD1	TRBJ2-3	CASKGQGTDTQYF
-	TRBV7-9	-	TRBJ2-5	CASSSRDSRETQYF
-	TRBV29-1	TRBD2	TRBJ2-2	CSVSVAGTGELFF
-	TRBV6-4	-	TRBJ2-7	CASSLSWRYLYEQYF
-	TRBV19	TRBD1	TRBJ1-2	CASTLHATGTANYGYTF
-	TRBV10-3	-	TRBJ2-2	CAISLGGDGTGELFF
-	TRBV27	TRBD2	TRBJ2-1	CASSLTAGEGNEQFF
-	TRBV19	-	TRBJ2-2	CASSAGLYTGELFF
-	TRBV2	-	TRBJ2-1	CASSEPRLEQFF
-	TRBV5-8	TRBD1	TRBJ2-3	CASSPGTGHLGWEGTDTQYF
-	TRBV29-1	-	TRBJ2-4	CSVLENLGNIQYF
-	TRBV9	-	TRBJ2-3	CASSASGTPDTQYF
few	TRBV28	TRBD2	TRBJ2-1	CASIASGRGGNNEQFF
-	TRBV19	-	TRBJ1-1	CASSMAGAGATEAFF
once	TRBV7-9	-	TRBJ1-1	CASSRATGREAFF
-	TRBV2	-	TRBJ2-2	CASGRVKVYTGELFF
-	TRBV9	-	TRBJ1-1	CASSPQGMNTEAFF
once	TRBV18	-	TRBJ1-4	CASSPEEGANEKLFF
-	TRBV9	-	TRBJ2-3	CASSPTIAGDTQYF
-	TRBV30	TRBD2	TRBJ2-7	CAWSRGVWGPYEQYF